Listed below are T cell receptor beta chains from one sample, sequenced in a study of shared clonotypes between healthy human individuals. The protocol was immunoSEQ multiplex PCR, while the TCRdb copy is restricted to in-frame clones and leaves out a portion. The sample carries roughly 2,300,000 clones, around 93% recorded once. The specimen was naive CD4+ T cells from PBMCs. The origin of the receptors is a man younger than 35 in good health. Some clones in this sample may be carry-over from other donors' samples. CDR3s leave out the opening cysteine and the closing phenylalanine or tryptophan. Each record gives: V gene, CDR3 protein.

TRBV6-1 ASSGLGSISQPQH
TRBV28 ASNGVNEQF
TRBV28 ASTWGGALGELF
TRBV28 ASSQDRGLIYGYT
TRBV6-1 ASSIGLYTDTQY
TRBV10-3 AISDRGAGTTEAF
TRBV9 ASSAARAANTGELF
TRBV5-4 ASSIGGSKNIQY
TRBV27 ASGDRAYGYT
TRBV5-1 ASSFGLAGVGETQY
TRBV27 ASSSLWVTGELF
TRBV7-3 ASSLTQKRGTDTQY
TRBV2 ASSASGLDYEQY
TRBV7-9 ASSLDTYGYT
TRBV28 ASSSRKSGLVGEQF
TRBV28 ASSLEFTGQGNTGELF
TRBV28 ASSLVPRGARTIY
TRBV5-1 ASRSGLAGTRASDTQY
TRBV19 ASSIVSGTGSRREQY
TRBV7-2 ASSLEVDRGGYGYT
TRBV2 ASSVYGGYSYNEQF
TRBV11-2 ASSLGVLAVYEQY
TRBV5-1 ASSSRLSYEQY
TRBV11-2 ASSLSGGEFEKLF
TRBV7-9 ASSLEAGIEAF
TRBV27 ASSLAKGGRPGELF
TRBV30 AWSGGPDRAYEQY
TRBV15 ATSRAGQFFTHEQY
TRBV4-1 ASSQTGTPTLGGYT
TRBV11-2 ASIHPLRDEAF
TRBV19 ATSTGDNSGETQY
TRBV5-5 ASSFATGIVASEQY
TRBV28 ASSLTIGEQY
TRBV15 ATSSRRTGFSGANVLT
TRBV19 ASSIPGPRYGYT
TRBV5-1 ASSETGIYEQY
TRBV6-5 ASSYWGQGRGGYT
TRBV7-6 ASSLVTSGGTYEQY
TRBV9 ASSVGAGIRADTQY
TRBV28 ASSLDFVGWVGGQVNQPQH
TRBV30 AWSRLFFGELF
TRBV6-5 ASSLTGVTYNEQF
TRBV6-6 ASSLAGVSSDTQY
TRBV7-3 ASSFSGSVYNEQF
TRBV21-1 ASSRQDMNTEAF
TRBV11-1 ASSLFSPGGAGANVLT
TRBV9 ASSVDLGNTIY
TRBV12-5 ASGQGAHEQY